A single sample gave rise to the 11 T cell receptor beta chains below, sequenced in a study of blood T cells in healthy people across ages (dated by TCRdb to about 2015). Receptor amplification or capture employed 5' RACE. The sequencer listed for this sample is Illumina HiSeq 2500. The second PCR ran for about 6 to 12 cycles and used a J-beta primer mix along with a sample-barcoded 5' primer. TCRdb's own reprocessing of the public reads used fastp at Q25 and MiXCR and kept productive beta chains. Here each entry gathers all rows of one CDR3 protein and keeps the most common genes and DNA. This sample has about 620,000 distinct CDR3 sequences in its table, and around 50% of those were observed once. The top ten clones comprise approximately 12% of the sample. Specimen: blood. The receptors stem from a woman older than 75 in good health.

As DNA, the CDR3 is TGTGCCAGCAACGTAGGAGGGAGGGGAATCTACGAGCAGTACTTC. Its protein is CASNVGGRGIYEQYF. This chain links TRBV27 with TRBJ2-4; 7 nucleotides match TRBD2. The J call is in doubt because the DNA end fits TRBJ2-7 better. CDR1 is MNHEY and CDR2 is SMNVEV in the germline V gene (reference sequence). The CDR3 has 15 amino acids.

This clonotype has ten or more counts. The rearrangement joins TRBV5-1 to TRBJ2-1; possibly TRBD2 for D (6 bases). V dropped 0 bases and J dropped 9 bases, with 7 bases sitting between them. CDR1 and CDR2 (germline): SGHRS, YFSETQ. There are 12 residues in the CDR3. The CDR3: CASSLAGVEQFF. DNA of the CDR3: TGCGCCAGCAGCTTGGCGGGAGTTGAGCAGTTCTTC.

This clonotype was counted at least ten times. The rearrangement joins TRBV5-1 to TRBJ2-3, with D unclear. Looked up from germline, CDR1 is SGHRS and CDR2 is YFSETQ. The CDR3 loop spans 14 amino acids. V gave up 2 bases and J gave up 5 bases, with 12 bases separating them. The CDR3 is CASSFLGSQDTQYF. The CDR3 DNA reads TGCGCCAGCAGCTTCCTGGGGTCGCAAGATACGCAGTATTTT.

This clonotype came up many times. The gene calls are TRBV2 and TRBJ2-1; 11 positions match TRBD2. Germline values: CDR1 SNHLY, CDR2 FYNNEI. The trim removed 8 bases at V and 3 bases at J, leaving 6 bases unmatched. This CDR3 has 15 residues. The DNA for the CDR3 is TGTGCCAGCGGTCCGGGACTAGCGGACTACAATGAGCAGTTCTTC. Its translation: CASGPGLADYNEQFF.

This clonotype was found many times. This chain joins TRBV5-1 and TRBJ2-2, with a possible D match to TRBD2 (5 bases). V shed 0 bases and J shed 3 bases, with 9 bases lying between them. Germline loops: CDR1 SGHRS, CDR2 YFSETQ. CDR3 size: 15 residues. The CDR3 reads CASSLGGADTGELFF. The CDR3 DNA reads as TGCGCCAGCAGCTTGGGGGGAGCCGACACCGGGGAGCTGTTTTTT.

This clonotype showed up many times. The J gene is TRBJ1-2, the V gene TRBV25-1; 7 bases map to TRBD1. The CDR3 length is 15 residues. Germline CDR1 and CDR2: MGHDK and SYGVNS. J gave up 7 bases and V 1 base, and 9 bases lay outside the gene matches. CDR3 sequence reads: CASSELLAGGFGYTF. The CDR3 region has the DNA TGTGCCAGCAGTGAATTGTTGGCAGGGGGATTTGGCTACACCTTC.

This clonotype turned up a few times. The chain couples TRBV7-3 to TRBJ2-7, with 8 nucleotides matching TRBD1. The end of the DNA aligns better with TRBJ2-5, so the J call may be wrong. From germline, CDR1 is SGHTA and CDR2 FQGTGA. This CDR3 spans 19 amino acids. This chain's CDR3 is CASSLKGLFGTGFEETQYF. The CDR3 nucleotides read TGTGCCAGCAGCTTAAAAGGGCTGTTTGGGACAGGATTTGAAGAGACCCAGTACTTC.

V usage is TRBV15 and J usage is TRBJ2-3; a possible D gene is TRBD1 (5 bases). CDR1 LNHNV and CDR2 YYDKDF come from the germline V gene (reference sequence). Trimming shortened V by 0 bases and J by 5 bases, and 9 bases separated the two germline ends. The CDR3 length is 14 residues. The CDR3 loop reads CATSRDGAEDTQYF. The CDR3 nucleotides read TGTGCCACCAGCAGAGATGGGGCGGAAGATACGCAGTATTTT.

V usage is TRBV11-2 and J usage is TRBJ2-1; a possible D gene is TRBD1 (6 bases). V lost 7 bases and J lost 0, with 16 bases in between. Germline-derived CDR1 and CDR2 are SGHAT and FQNNGV. The CDR3 loop spans 16 amino acids. DNA for the CDR3: TGTGCCAGCAACTTTGGACAGAAGAGCTCCTACAATGAGCAGTTCTTC. Its translation: CASNFGQKSSYNEQFF.

The genes are TRBV7-9 and TRBJ1-1; D might be TRBD1 (6 bases). Germline V gives CDR1 SEHNR, CDR2 FQNEAQ (reference sequence). CDR3 length: 16 residues. Trimming removed 5 bases from V and 1 base from J, with 17 bases in between. The CDR3 loop reads CASSGQTGMGNTEAFF. The CDR3 DNA follows: TGTGCCAGCAGCGGGCAAACAGGGATGGGGAACACTGAAGCTTTCTTT.

This clonotype was seen more than once but under ten times. The rearrangement links TRBV4-1 to TRBJ1-5; 9 bases fit TRBD1. Germline lookup yields CDR1 MGHRA and CDR2 YSYEKL. Unmatched junction bases numbered 12, after V lost 0 bases and J lost 9 bases. There are 17 residues in the CDR3. The CDR3 region is CASSQDPSDRGGWPQHF. CDR3 nucleotide sequence: TGCGCCAGCAGCCAAGACCCTTCGGACAGGGGAGGTTGGCCCCAGCATTTT.